Following are 3 T cell receptor beta chains from one sample sequenced in a study of a mutant IDH1 vaccine in newly diagnosed glioma (dated by TCRdb to the early 2020s). Their antigen targets remain unknown. Sample time point, as interpreted from the label and publication: week 23, last vaccination. A 20-mer mutant IDH1 peptide at 300 micrograms in Montanide made up each vaccine dose, which was injected subcutaneously together with topical imiquimod. To prepare the library, the immunoSEQ multiplex PCR assay was applied. TCRdb limited this immuneACCESS table to in-frame rearrangements with V and J called. A share of clones is missing; checked studies link under half to unresolved V genes, and the rest is unexplained. The sample table holds under 85,000 clones, of which approximately 89% were seen once. The ten most abundant clones make up 0.77% of the sample. The source material was PBMCs, sampled from a glioma patient whose treatment included an IDH1 peptide vaccine. The receptors come from a woman aged 45-60 years with glioma.

This clone showed up just once. The chain has TRBV19 and TRBJ2-3; D perhaps matches TRBD1 (5 bases). The CDR3 has 14 amino acids. The germline CDR1 and CDR2 sequences are LNHDA and SQIVND (reference sequence). V was trimmed by 7 bases and J by 0 bases, leaving 11 bases between them. CDR3: CASTTRGSTDTQYF. The CDR3 coding sequence is TGTGCCAGTACGACAAGGGGTAGCACAGATACGCAGTATTTT.

CDR3 DNA: TGTGCCAGCAGCCTCTCCGTGGCAGGGGTGAATGAAAAACTGTTTTTT. Protein product: CASSLSVAGVNEKLFF. The chain is built from TRBV7-8 and TRBJ1-4; D perhaps matches TRBD1 (6 bases). V shed 5 bases and J shed 5 bases, with 18 bases lying between them. Germline V gives CDR1 SGHVS, CDR2 FQNEAQ. The CDR3 runs to 16 residues.

This chain connects TRBV4-2 to TRBJ2-1; weak D call: TRBD2 (5 bases). The CDR3 length is 15 residues. Looked up from germline, CDR1 is LGHNA and CDR2 is YNFKEQ. Trimming cost V 0 bases and J 2 bases, with 8 bases left between them. CDR3 sequence: CASSQEAAAYNEQFF. The CDR3 DNA reads TGTGCCAGCAGCCAAGAAGCGGCGGCCTACAATGAGCAGTTCTTC.